The 11 T cell receptor beta chains given below trace back to one sample, sequenced in a study of cytomegalovirus exposure and HLA in healthy donors (dated by TCRdb to the late 2010s). The library relied on the immunoSEQ multiplex PCR assay. Imported from immuneACCESS, the table was reduced by TCRdb to in-frame sequences with V and J called. These copies leave out some clones; in studies compared against another copy, an unresolved V gene accounts for under half, and the cause of the remainder is not known. The sample has 200,000 to 300,000 clones on record, about 92% of them singletons. The ten most abundant clones make up approximately 3% of the sample. Input material: PBMCs. The receptor source for this set is a young woman in good health and CMV-seronegative.

This clone was seen just once. The rearrangement uses TRBV29-1 and TRBJ2-3, with D unclear. Germline assignment: CDR1 SQVTM and CDR2 ANQGSEA. The germline V and J ends were trimmed by 1 base and 1 base, with 6 bases remaining between them. This CDR3 has 13 residues. The CDR3 spells CSVEVARTDTQYF. For the CDR3, the DNA is TGCAGCGTTGAAGTAGCTCGCACAGATACGCAGTATTTT.

The CDR3 sequence: CASSWPGQSLMMGYTF. CDR3 nucleotides: TGTGCCAGCAGTTGGCCGGGACAAAGCTTAATGATGGGCTACACCTTC. The rearrangement joins TRBV28 to TRBJ1-2; a possible D gene is TRBD1 (6 bases). Germline CDR1 MDHEN, CDR2 SYDVKM. CDR3 length: 16 amino acids. V lost 4 bases and J lost 8, with 23 bases in between.

CDR3 in amino acids: CSGVDRGTYEQYF. CDR3 sequence (DNA): TGCAGCGGAGTGGACAGGGGCACCTACGAGCAGTACTTC. The V gene is TRBV29-1, the J gene TRBJ2-7; 9 nucleotides agree with TRBD1. The CDR3 spans 13 residues. CDR1 and CDR2 (germline): SQVTM, ANQGSEA. With 7 bases clipped from V and 2 bases from J, the junction kept 6 bases outside the gene matches.

Only one count was recorded for this clone. This chain joins TRBV5-1 and TRBJ2-3, with a weak D call TRBD2 (5 bases). This CDR3 contains 13 residues. Per germline, CDR1 SGHRS and CDR2 YFSETQ. Between the trimmed V and J ends, which lost 7 bases and 2 bases, there was a span of 11 bases. CDR3 sequence reads: CASRPLDTDTQYF. DNA for the CDR3: TGCGCCAGCCGCCCACTAGACACAGATACGCAGTATTTT.

This chain links TRBV2 with TRBJ2-3; TRBD2 matches 7 bases. CDR3 length equals 15 residues. Germline-derived CDR1 and CDR2 are SNHLY and FYNNEI. The junction had 5 bases not matched to a gene; V was cut back by 2 bases and J by 3 bases. CDR3 amino acids: CASSETGGFTDTQYF. The CDR3 DNA reads as TGTGCCAGCAGTGAAACGGGAGGCTTTACAGATACGCAGTATTTT.

V usage is TRBV5-1 and J usage is TRBJ2-4; TRBD1 aligns across 8 bases. The V and J ends lost 4 bases and 6 bases, in that order; junction bases with no gene match: 12. The CDR3 loop spans 16 amino acids. Germline-derived CDR1 and CDR2 are SGHRS and YFSETQ. CDR3 region: CASSQDRGRGTNIQYF. As DNA, the CDR3 is TGCGCCAGCAGCCAAGACAGGGGAAGGGGGACAAACATTCAGTACTTC.

This chain connects TRBV28 to TRBJ1-5; possible D gene TRBD1, 6 bases. The CDR3 loop spans 14 amino acids. The ends were cut back, 7 bases at V and 0 bases at J, with 10 bases in the middle. CDR1 MDHEN and CDR2 SYDVKM come from the germline V gene. The CDR3 DNA is TGTGCCAGCAAAGGACAGTATAGCAATCAGCCCCAGCATTTT. Its translation: CASKGQYSNQPQHF.

V gene TRBV7-2 combines with J gene TRBJ2-1; TRBD2 matches at 13 bases. Looked up from germline, CDR1 is SGHTA and CDR2 is FQGNSA. The trim removed 0 bases at V and 0 bases at J, leaving 8 bases unmatched. This CDR3 is 20 amino acids long. The CDR3 is CASSLAWTSGSTNSYNEQFF. CDR3 in DNA: TGTGCCAGCAGCTTAGCTTGGACTAGCGGGAGCACCAACTCCTACAATGAGCAGTTCTTC.

This sequence joins TRBV10-2 and TRBJ2-7; TRBD1 might be the D (6 bases). The CDR3 is 12 amino acids. Trimming removed 8 bases at V and 3 bases at J, with 11 bases between. CDR1 WSHSY and CDR2 SAAADI come from the germline V gene. CDR3 coding DNA: TGCGCCAGCGGCCGGGACATCTACGAGCAGTACTTC. Translating it yields CASGRDIYEQYF.

V and J are TRBV6-6 and TRBJ2-7, with a weak D call TRBD2 (6 bases). Germline V gene sequence: CDR1 MNHNY, CDR2 SVGAGI (reference sequence). The ends were cut back, 2 bases at V and 3 bases at J, with 11 bases in the middle. The CDR3 has 14 amino acids. CDR3 protein: CASSYGLANYEQYF. The DNA of the CDR3 is TGTGCCAGCAGTTACGGCCTAGCGAACTACGAGCAGTACTTC.

This clone was detected only a few times. The genes are TRBV18 and TRBJ2-7; unclear D gene. Deletions cut 3 bases from V and 3 bases from J, with 9 bases between. Per germline, CDR1 KGHSH and CDR2 LQKENI. The CDR3 loop spans 13 amino acids. As DNA, the CDR3 is TGTGCCAGCTCACCCGACGGTGGCTACGAGCAGTACTTC. Protein sequence: CASSPDGGYEQYF. Combining the CDR3 with reference TRBV18 and TRBJ2-7 gives the whole variable domain NAGVMQNPRHLVRRRGQEARLRCSPMKGHSHVYWYRQLPEEGLKFMVYLQKENIIDESGMPKERFSAEFPKEGPSILRIQQVVRGDSAAYFCASSPDGGYEQYFGPGTRLTVT.